Each of the 4 T cell receptor beta chains below was sequenced from the same sample in a study of T cells after yellow fever vaccination. TCRdb processed the 5' RACE reads anew with MiXCR; each CDR3 protein has one entry. The sample shows 250,000 to 300,000 distinct CDR3 sequences, about 5.2% of them seen only once. Material: CD4+ T cells sorted from PBMCs, obtained on the day of the yellow fever booster vaccination. The receptor source for this set is a man younger than 35 who received the YFV17D yellow fever vaccine.

This clonotype was seen many times. This sequence joins TRBV29-1 and TRBJ1-1; TRBD1 is a possible D gene (6 bases). The CDR3 has 13 amino acids. Trimming took off 4 bases at V and 5 bases at J, with 14 bases between the two ends. Germline loops: CDR1 SQVTM, CDR2 ANQGSEA. The CDR3 DNA reads TGCAGCGTTGTCATGAGGGGGGGTACTGAAGCTTTCTTT. Its translation: CSVVMRGGTEAFF.

The chain links TRBV24-1 to TRBJ2-5; D is tentatively TRBD1 or TRBD2 (6 bases each). Germline V gene sequence: CDR1 KGHDR, CDR2 SFDVKD. The CDR3 spans 13 residues. V gave up 4 bases and J gave up 4 bases, with 9 bases separating them. The CDR3 coding sequence is TGTGCCACCAGTGACGGGGGCGGAGAGACCCAGTACTTC. Its translation: CATSDGGGETQYF.

Only a few counts were recorded for this clonotype. This chain joins TRBV5-4 and TRBJ2-5; 7 bases map to TRBD1. Trimming at V came to 0 bases and at J to 2 bases, leaving 7 bases not matched to a gene. The CDR3 spans 16 residues. The V gene's germline CDR1 is SGHNT and CDR2 YYREEE (reference sequence). The CDR3 coding sequence is TGTGCCAGCAGCTTGGCCATTGGGACAGTACAAGAGACCCAGTACTTC. It is translated as CASSLAIGTVQETQYF.

There are many counts of this clonotype. The J gene is TRBJ1-2, the V gene TRBV3-1; tentative D call: TRBD1 (5 bases). Germline V gene sequence: CDR1 LGHDT, CDR2 YNNKEL (reference sequence). The V end was cut by 1 base, the J end by 8 bases, with 11 bases between. The CDR3 extends over 13 amino acids. The CDR3, as DNA: TGTGCCAGCAGCCAAGTGGGGGGTAACGGCTACACCTTC. Protein: CASSQVGGNGYTF.